The 7 T cell receptor beta chains listed next were all sequenced from one sample in a study of T cell responses to AZD1222 COVID-19 vaccine. Produced via immunoSEQ multiplex PCR; TCRdb's table is partial and in-frame only. Of fewer than 150,000 clones in the sample, 85% to 90% are singletons; the top ten hold about 7.8%. The material was peripheral blood, obtained on day 0 of AZD1222 vaccination. The origin of the receptors is an adult in good health.

The count of this clone is one. The chain joins TRBV28 to TRBJ2-3; 8 bases line up with TRBD2. CDR1 is MDHEN and CDR2 is SYDVKM in the germline V gene. V trimming: 7 bases; J trimming: 0 bases; junction bases outside the gene matches: 3. The CDR3 is made up of 14 amino acids. The CDR3 spells CASTTGGSTDTQYF. The CDR3 region has the DNA TGTGCCAGCACTACGGGAGGGAGCACAGATACGCAGTATTTT.

This chain connects TRBV7-2 to TRBJ2-7, with 9 bases identical to TRBD1. Germline V gives CDR1 SGHTA, CDR2 FQGNSA. The CDR3 sequence is 16 residues long. Trimming cost V 5 bases and J 3 bases; bases outside gene matches: 11. CDR3 residues: CASSTAPPGQGYEQYF. In DNA form, the CDR3 reads TGTGCCAGCAGCACCGCACCCCCGGGACAGGGCTACGAGCAGTACTTC.

The chain recombines TRBV9 with TRBJ1-2; 7 bases match TRBD1. J gave up 5 bases and V 4 bases, and 11 bases lay outside the gene matches. Germline V CDR1 and CDR2: SGDLS, YYNGEE. The CDR3 sequence is 15 residues long. This CDR3 reads CASSPDRVFKYGYTF. The CDR3 nucleotides are TGTGCCAGCAGCCCAGACAGGGTTTTCAAGTATGGCTACACCTTC.

The chain recombines TRBV5-1 with TRBJ1-1, with 9 bases that match TRBD1. Unmatched junction bases numbered 5, after V lost 4 bases and J lost 4 bases. CDR1 and CDR2 (germline): SGHRS, YFSETQ. This CDR3 comprises 14 residues. The CDR3: CASSQGTGSTEAFF. Here the CDR3 DNA reads TGCGCCAGCAGCCAAGGGACAGGGAGCACTGAAGCTTTCTTT.

The chain carries TRBV20-1 and TRBJ2-3; no firm D call. This CDR3 contains 11 residues. V lost 5 bases to trimming and J lost 3 bases, with 6 bases between them. From germline, CDR1 is DFQATT and CDR2 SNEGSKA (reference sequence). CDR3 nucleotide sequence: TGCAGTGCTCCCAGGACAGATACGCAGTATTTT. Protein sequence: CSAPRTDTQYF.

The chain joins TRBV6-6 to TRBJ2-6; D perhaps matches TRBD1 (6 bases). The CDR3 length is 17 residues. Germline loops: CDR1 MNHNY, CDR2 SVGAGI (reference sequence). Trimming stripped 5 bases from V and 2 bases from J, with 16 bases between. CDR3: CASSLLLQGTGANVLTF. DNA for the CDR3: TGTGCCAGCAGTCTTCTGTTACAGGGAACTGGGGCCAACGTCCTGACTTTC.

The table lists this clone with a count of one. This rearrangement joins TRBV2 to TRBJ2-5; 9 bases match TRBD2. CDR3 length: 15 amino acids. With 5 bases clipped from V and 5 bases from J, the junction kept 9 bases outside the gene matches. CDR1 and CDR2 from the germline V gene are SNHLY and FYNNEI. The CDR3 sequence: CASSPQRGAGETQYF. The CDR3 nucleotides read TGTGCCAGCAGTCCCCAGCGGGGGGCGGGGGAGACCCAGTACTTC.